This is a list of T cell receptor beta chains from one sample in a study of response to subunit inactivated influenza vaccine. TCRdb recomputed calls from the RT-PCR reads with MiXCR, one row per CDR3 protein. The sample has about 570,000 distinct CDR3 sequences; approximately 10% are singletons. The same data also went into a second study, on T cells expressing NK-cell markers.

This specimen consisted of PBMCs from blood, obtained on the day of vaccination. These receptors originate from a middle-aged man who received an inactivated influenza vaccine. CDR3s include the opening cysteine and the closing phenylalanine or tryptophan.

CDR3aa: CASSSQRGPSKDTQYF
v_gene: TRBV2

CDR3aa: CATSAGAPDTQYF
v_gene: TRBV24-1

CDR3aa: CASSAARLAGNNEQFF
v_gene: TRBV7-9

CDR3aa: CSASSSGSNQETQYF
v_gene: TRBV20-1

CDR3aa: CASSLDRDGELFF
v_gene: TRBV7-7

CDR3aa: CASTRGGAGELFF
v_gene: TRBV12-3/TRBV12-4

CDR3aa: CSAEGYTF
v_gene: TRBV29-1

CDR3aa: CASSLRVAGGAPNEQFF
v_gene: TRBV28

CDR3aa: CAWSDGGQMDEQFF
v_gene: TRBV30

CDR3aa: CASSKGYRETQYF
v_gene: TRBV4-2

CDR3aa: CASKQDFNNEQFF
v_gene: TRBV2

CDR3aa: CSVSPRDRVWEQYF
v_gene: TRBV20-1

CDR3aa: CASSFTMVRGNQPQHF
v_gene: TRBV4-1

CDR3aa: CASSLGQGFDTQYF
v_gene: TRBV7-8

CDR3aa: CASSYYSTDTQYF
v_gene: TRBV5-1

CDR3aa: CASSFTSGANTGELFF
v_gene: TRBV5-5

CDR3aa: CASSTSQGDQHF
v_gene: TRBV12-3/TRBV12-4